This T cell receptor beta chain was observed in a study of cytomegalovirus exposure and HLA in healthy donors. Findings and caveats of the study: In an earlier analysis, about 87% or about 30%: the productive usage of most TCR beta V segments. TCR beta chains numbering some 160 were designated cytomegalovirus-associated. No immune exposure information besides CMV serostatus was available.

With respect to this clone: Its antigen is unidentified. Compared with germline, one end of the junction differs, possibly owing to a read error.

The CDR3 contains 16 residues. Per the germline V gene, CDR1 is SEHNR and CDR2 is FQNEAQ (reference sequence). A multiplex PCR was run with 60 Vbeta primers and 13 Jbeta primers. Some clones are missing from TCRdb's copy, which holds only in-frame ones; the method was immunoSEQ multiplex PCR. The sample shows some 120,000 clones, 75% to 90% of them seen only once. This sequence was found in a woman younger than 45 in good health and CMV-seropositive. The sequenced material came from PBMCs. This sequence joins TRBV7-9 and TRBJ1-1, with a weak D call TRBD1 (6 bases). The CDR3 sequence is CSSSPSPQGSGPEAFF. CDR3 DNA: TGTTCCAGCAGCCCCTCTCCACAGGGTTCGGGACCTGAAGCTTTCTTT.